This is a list of T cell receptor beta chains from one sample in a study of shared clonotypes between healthy human individuals. Profiled with immunoSEQ multiplex PCR; TCRdb holds only in-frame clones, not every one. This table has 2 million or so clones, roughly 96% appearing once. What was sequenced was naive CD4+ T cells sorted from blood. Receptors originate from a man between 18 and 29 years old in good health. Both conserved end residues are part of each CDR3. Each record gives: J gene, clone size, V gene, D gene, CDR3 protein, CDR3 DNA. D genes are given only for firm matches. Some rows mark clone size as missing; the rest say once, few, many or name a class of expanded clone.

TRBJ2-6,once,TRBV5-1,NA,CASSLRPSSGANVLTF,TGCGCCAGCAGCTTAAGACCGTCCTCGGGGGCCAACGTCCTGACTTTC
TRBJ2-7,NA,TRBV11-2,NA,CASSLISIKGEQYF,TGTGCCAGCAGCTTGATCAGCATTAAGGGCGAGCAGTACTTC
TRBJ1-1,NA,TRBV18,NA,CASSPRGQPNTEAFF,TGTGCCAGCTCACCACGAGGGCAGCCGAACACTGAAGCTTTCTTT
TRBJ1-2,NA,TRBV6-5,NA,CASSYGGVYGYTF,TGTGCCAGCAGTTACGGGGGCGTCTATGGCTACACCTTC
TRBJ1-2,NA,TRBV7-2,NA,CASSSSPPGGGANYGYTF,TGTGCCAGCAGCTCTTCACCCCCGGGAGGCGGAGCTAACTATGGCTACACCTTC
TRBJ2-3,NA,TRBV7-6,TRBD2,CASSANRLAAFSDTQYF,TGTGCCAGCAGCGCTAACCGACTAGCGGCCTTCTCTGATACGCAGTATTTT
TRBJ2-1,NA,TRBV7-8,TRBD1,CASSVGTGNYNEQFF,TGTGCCAGCAGCGTAGGGACAGGGAATTACAATGAGCAGTTCTTC
TRBJ2-5,NA,TRBV28,NA,CASSLKRQPQETQYF,TGTGCCAGCAGCTTGAAGAGACAGCCTCAAGAGACCCAGTACTTC
TRBJ1-1,once,TRBV30,NA,CAWSMGRMGRTEAFF,TGTGCCTGGAGTATGGGGCGTATGGGTCGCACTGAAGCTTTCTTT
TRBJ2-3,NA,TRBV1,NA,CTSSRPIRAGGENTQYF,TGCACCAGCAGCCGCCCCATACGAGCGGGGGGGGAGAATACGCAGTATTTT
TRBJ1-1,once,TRBV19,NA,CASSIDQGSAFF,TGTGCCAGTAGTATAGATCAGGGCTCGGCTTTCTTT
TRBJ1-2,NA,TRBV2,NA,CASSGTQTALGGYTF,TGTGCCAGCAGTGGGACACAAACGGCATTGGGGGGCTACACCTTC
TRBJ2-2,NA,TRBV5-4,NA,CASSFVIGIENTGELFF,TGTGCCAGCAGCTTTGTCATCGGGATTGAGAACACCGGGGAGCTGTTTTTT
TRBJ2-7,NA,TRBV7-2,NA,CASSFRLDSYEQYF,TGTGCCAGCAGCTTCCGGTTGGACTCCTACGAGCAGTACTTC
TRBJ1-1,NA,TRBV7-9,TRBD1,CASSLAGQGWTEAFF,TGTGCCAGCAGCTTAGCAGGACAGGGCTGGACTGAAGCTTTCTTT
TRBJ1-4,once,TRBV6-5,NA,CASRTFQGHEKLFF,TGTGCCAGCAGGACCTTCCAGGGGCATGAAAAACTGTTTTTT
TRBJ2-1,NA,TRBV18,NA,CASSPPISNEQFF,TGTGCCAGCTCACCACCGATCAGCAATGAGCAGTTCTTC
TRBJ2-6,NA,TRBV5-4,NA,CASSFSSVRSRSGANVLTF,TGTGCCAGCAGCTTCTCCTCCGTGAGGTCACGCTCTGGGGCCAACGTCCTGACTTTC
TRBJ2-1,NA,TRBV30,NA,CAWSGYHGPIAASYNEQFF,TGTGCCTGGAGTGGCTATCACGGGCCTATAGCAGCCTCCTACAATGAGCAGTTCTTC
TRBJ2-5,once,TRBV18,NA,CASSKERNQETQYF,TGTGCCAGCTCAAAGGAGAGAAACCAAGAGACCCAGTACTTC
TRBJ2-5,NA,TRBV4-1,NA,CASSQAVSETQYF,TGCGCCAGCAGCCAAGCCGTCTCGGAGACCCAGTACTTC
TRBJ2-2,once,TRBV2,NA,CASTPVRGGTGELFF,TGTGCCAGCACCCCGGTTCGGGGAGGCACCGGGGAGCTGTTTTTT
TRBJ2-1,NA,TRBV7-2,NA,CASSLEKFLEQFF,TGTGCCAGCAGCTTAGAGAAGTTTTTGGAGCAGTTCTTC
TRBJ1-3,NA,TRBV5-1,NA,CASSLADLSSGNTIYF,TGCGCCAGCAGCTTGGCGGATTTATCCTCTGGAAACACCATATATTTT
TRBJ2-7,NA,TRBV4-1,NA,CASSQGLGGRRYYEQYF,TGCGCCAGCAGCCAAGGCCTTGGGGGGCGAAGATACTACGAGCAGTACTTC
TRBJ2-1,NA,TRBV7-3,NA,CASSLSRDNEQFF,TGTGCCAGCAGCTTATCCCGGGACAATGAGCAGTTCTTC
TRBJ1-5,once,TRBV30,TRBD1,CAWSTGTVSNQPQHF,TGTGCCTGGAGCACCGGGACAGTTAGCAATCAGCCCCAGCATTTT
TRBJ2-3,NA,TRBV11-1,TRBD2,CASSFGLAGGTDTQYF,TGTGCCAGCAGCTTCGGACTAGCGGGGGGCACAGATACGCAGTATTTT
TRBJ1-5,NA,TRBV11-1,NA,CASSFRDTTVQPQHF,TGTGCCAGCAGCTTTAGGGACACCACTGTCCAGCCCCAGCATTTT
TRBJ2-2,NA,TRBV27,TRBD1,CASRFLGTGNTGELFF,TGTGCCAGCAGATTTCTTGGGACAGGGAACACCGGGGAGCTGTTTTTT
TRBJ2-2,NA,TRBV7-2,TRBD2,CASSLVAGGPTGELFF,TGTGCCAGCAGCTTAGTGGCGGGAGGGCCGACCGGGGAGCTGTTTTTT
TRBJ1-5,NA,TRBV9,NA,CASSVGTQSEPQHF,TGTGCCAGCAGCGTAGGGACCCAAAGCGAGCCCCAGCATTTT
TRBJ1-4,NA,TRBV28,NA,CASGVREKLFF,TGTGCCAGCGGGGTGCGTGAAAAACTGTTTTTT
TRBJ2-1,NA,TRBV27,NA,CATSMTGYNEQFF,TGTGCCACCTCAATGACAGGATACAATGAGCAGTTCTTC
TRBJ1-1,once,TRBV5-1,NA,CASSLGGSGMNTEAFF,TGCGCCAGCAGCTTGGGCGGATCGGGGATGAACACTGAAGCTTTCTTT
TRBJ2-1,once,TRBV29-1,TRBD2,CSVFLSGRGYNEQFF,TGCAGCGTCTTCCTAAGCGGGAGGGGGTACAATGAGCAGTTCTTC
TRBJ1-1,few,TRBV11-2,NA,CASSLSVNTEAFF,TGTGCCAGCAGCTTATCTGTGAACACTGAAGCTTTCTTT
TRBJ1-1,NA,TRBV7-9,NA,CASSPTPGGTEAFF,TGTGCCAGCAGCCCGACGCCTGGGGGCACTGAAGCTTTCTTT
TRBJ2-5,NA,TRBV5-1,NA,CASSSGTANRETQYF,TGCGCCAGCAGCTCGGGGACTGCGAATAGGGAGACCCAGTACTTC
TRBJ2-3,NA,TRBV7-2,NA,CASSLVSGRSTDTQYF,TGTGCCAGCAGCTTAGTTTCGGGACGGAGCACAGATACGCAGTATTTT
TRBJ1-4,NA,TRBV28,NA,CASSSPGQYEKLFF,TGTGCCAGCAGTAGCCCCGGACAGTATGAAAAACTGTTTTTT
TRBJ2-1,NA,TRBV5-1,NA,CASSLDGTPRDEQFF,TGCGCCAGCAGCCTGGACGGGACCCCACGGGATGAGCAGTTCTTC
TRBJ2-7,NA,TRBV6-5,NA,CASSYLPERGHYEQYF,TGTGCCAGCAGTTACCTCCCCGAGCGGGGACACTACGAGCAGTACTTC
TRBJ2-7,NA,TRBV12-5,NA,CASGLVKGWGDYEQYF,TGTGCTAGTGGTTTGGTAAAGGGATGGGGAGATTACGAGCAGTACTTC
TRBJ1-2,NA,TRBV10-2,NA,CASSGGGNGYTF,TGCGCCAGCAGTGGGGGAGGAAATGGCTACACCTTC
TRBJ1-2,NA,TRBV20-1,NA,CSARDQGGYTF,TGCAGTGCTAGAGATCAGGGTGGCTACACCTTC
TRBJ2-7,NA,TRBV11-2,NA,CASSLNRVSSYEQYF,TGTGCCAGCAGCTTAAACAGGGTTAGCTCCTACGAGCAGTACTTC
TRBJ1-1,once,TRBV28,NA,CASSTPAQDEAFF,TGTGCCAGCAGTACCCCCGCGCAGGATGAAGCTTTCTTT
TRBJ2-5,NA,TRBV18,TRBD1,CASSPIGDRAETQYF,TGTGCCAGCTCACCAATAGGGGACAGGGCAGAGACCCAGTACTTC
TRBJ1-2,NA,TRBV9,TRBD1,CASSARGGDPYGYTF,TGTGCCAGCAGCGCCAGGGGGGGCGACCCCTATGGCTACACCTTC
TRBJ1-1,once,TRBV6-5,NA,CASRPTGTNTEAFF,TGTGCCAGCAGACCAACAGGGACTAACACTGAAGCTTTCTTT